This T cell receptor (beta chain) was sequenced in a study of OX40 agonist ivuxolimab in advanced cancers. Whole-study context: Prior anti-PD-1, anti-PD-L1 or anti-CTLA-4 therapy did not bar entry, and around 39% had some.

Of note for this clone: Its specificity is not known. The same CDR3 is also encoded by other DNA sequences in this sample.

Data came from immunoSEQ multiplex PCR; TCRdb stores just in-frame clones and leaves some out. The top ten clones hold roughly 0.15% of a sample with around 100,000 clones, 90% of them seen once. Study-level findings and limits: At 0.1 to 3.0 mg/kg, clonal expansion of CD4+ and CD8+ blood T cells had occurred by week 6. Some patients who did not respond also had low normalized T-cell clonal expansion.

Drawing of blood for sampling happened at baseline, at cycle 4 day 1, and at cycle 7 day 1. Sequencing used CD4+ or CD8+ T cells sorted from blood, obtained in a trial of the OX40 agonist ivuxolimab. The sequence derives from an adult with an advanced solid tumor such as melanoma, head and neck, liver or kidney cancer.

The CDR3 sequence is CAWSRRGTNEKLFF. As DNA, the CDR3 is TGTGCCTGGAGCCGAAGGGGGACTAATGAAAAACTGTTTTTT. The V call is TRBV30, the J call TRBJ1-4; the D gene is possibly TRBD1 (6 bases). CDR1 GTSNPN and CDR2 SVGIG come from the germline V gene (reference sequence). The CDR3 extends over 14 amino acids. The V end was cut by 3 bases, the J end by 2 bases, with 10 bases between.